These T cell receptor beta chains were read from a single sample in a study of technical replicates of blood from a handful of donors. Only in-frame clones appear in the TCRdb table, and some are missing; sequencing was by immunoSEQ multiplex PCR. This sample yields roughly 92,000 clones, of which 85% to 95% are seen a single time; 0.3% to 0.35% belongs to the top ten. The sequencing sample was made of T cells isolated from PBMCs. The receptors come from a human donor in good health. The CDR3 runs from the conserved cysteine through the conserved F or W. The order of the fields is D gene, J gene, V gene, clone size, CDR3 DNA, CDR3 protein. The D gene is left open where the match is weak. Clone size, where shown, is once, few, many, or a class for clones that have expanded.

D gene: TRBD1
J gene: TRBJ2-1
V gene: TRBV28
clone size: -
CDR3 DNA: TGTGCCAGCAGTTTACCACAGGGGGCATACAATGAGCAGTTCTTC
CDR3 protein: CASSLPQGAYNEQFF

D gene: -
J gene: TRBJ2-7
V gene: TRBV5-1
clone size: -
CDR3 DNA: TGCGCCAGCAGCTTGGTTGGGGCGCACTACGAGCAGTACTTC
CDR3 protein: CASSLVGAHYEQYF

D gene: TRBD1
J gene: TRBJ1-2
V gene: TRBV29-1
clone size: -
CDR3 DNA: TGCAGCGTTGATCCCCTTGGACAGGGCCCCTATGGCTACACCTTC
CDR3 protein: CSVDPLGQGPYGYTF

D gene: -
J gene: TRBJ1-2
V gene: TRBV18
clone size: -
CDR3 DNA: TGTGCCAGCTCACCACCCATCAGGGGAGGGAACTATGGCTACACCTTC
CDR3 protein: CASSPPIRGGNYGYTF

D gene: TRBD1
J gene: TRBJ1-3
V gene: TRBV4-3
clone size: -
CDR3 DNA: TGCGCCAGCAGCCAAGCCTTATCCCCGGGGACAGGGGGCGACGGATATTGGAACACCATATATTTT
CDR3 protein: CASSQALSPGTGGDGYWNTIYF

D gene: TRBD2
J gene: TRBJ2-2
V gene: TRBV4-3
clone size: -
CDR3 DNA: TGCGCCAGCAGCCAAGGAGCGGGAGTGTACGGGCGGGAGCTGTTTTTT
CDR3 protein: CASSQGAGVYGRELFF

D gene: -
J gene: TRBJ1-1
V gene: TRBV18
clone size: -
CDR3 DNA: TGTGCCAGCTCGAAGGGGTACCCAATGAACACTGAAGCTTTCTTT
CDR3 protein: CASSKGYPMNTEAFF

D gene: -
J gene: TRBJ2-1
V gene: TRBV20-1
clone size: -
CDR3 DNA: TGCAGCTTAGACAGCTACAATGAGCAGTTCTTC
CDR3 protein: CSLDSYNEQFF

D gene: -
J gene: TRBJ1-3
V gene: TRBV9
clone size: -
CDR3 DNA: TGTGCCAGCAGCCCCAGCGTCGTCGATGCGGGCGGAAACACCATATATTTT
CDR3 protein: CASSPSVVDAGGNTIYF

D gene: -
J gene: TRBJ1-1
V gene: TRBV2
clone size: once
CDR3 DNA: TGTGCCAGCGCCTGGGGAGTGGCTGAAGCTTTCTTT
CDR3 protein: CASAWGVAEAFF

D gene: -
J gene: TRBJ2-2
V gene: TRBV7-7
clone size: -
CDR3 DNA: TGTGCTAGCAGCTCAGACTCGTACACCGGGGAGCTGTTTTTT
CDR3 protein: CASSSDSYTGELFF

D gene: -
J gene: TRBJ2-3
V gene: TRBV4-2
clone size: -
CDR3 DNA: TGTGCCAGCAGCCAAGATACTATGGAGTCAGATACGCAGTATTTT
CDR3 protein: CASSQDTMESDTQYF

D gene: TRBD1
J gene: TRBJ1-3
V gene: TRBV7-2
clone size: -
CDR3 DNA: TGTGCCAGCAGACGTCCCGGGACAGGGACCACCATATATTTT
CDR3 protein: CASRRPGTGTTIYF

D gene: -
J gene: TRBJ2-7
V gene: TRBV30
clone size: -
CDR3 DNA: TGTGCCTGGAGTGCTACTGGTACCTACGAGCAGTACTTC
CDR3 protein: CAWSATGTYEQYF

D gene: TRBD1
J gene: TRBJ1-2
V gene: TRBV6-5
clone size: -
CDR3 DNA: TGTGCCAGCAGTAAACTGACAGGGGGGATAGGTGGCTACACCTTC
CDR3 protein: CASSKLTGGIGGYTF

D gene: TRBD1
J gene: TRBJ2-7
V gene: TRBV19
clone size: -
CDR3 DNA: TGTGCCAGTAGCTACCGGGACAGGGGCAACGAGCAGTACTTC
CDR3 protein: CASSYRDRGNEQYF

D gene: TRBD2
J gene: TRBJ2-7
V gene: TRBV9
clone size: -
CDR3 DNA: TGTGCCAGCAGCATGACTAGCGGGCTCGTTAACGAGCAGTACTTC
CDR3 protein: CASSMTSGLVNEQYF

D gene: TRBD2
J gene: TRBJ2-7
V gene: TRBV5-6
clone size: -
CDR3 DNA: TGTGCCAGCAGCTTAAGACTAGCGGGAATCCTTGCAAGCGAGCAGTACTTC
CDR3 protein: CASSLRLAGILASEQYF

D gene: TRBD1
J gene: TRBJ1-4
V gene: TRBV19
clone size: -
CDR3 DNA: TGTGCCAGTAGGGGGGGACAGGTTCGTGAAAAACTGTTTTTT
CDR3 protein: CASRGGQVREKLFF

D gene: TRBD2
J gene: TRBJ2-7
V gene: TRBV4-1
clone size: -
CDR3 DNA: TGCGCCAGCAGCCACCCGGGACTAGGCTACGAGCAGTACTTC
CDR3 protein: CASSHPGLGYEQYF

D gene: TRBD2
J gene: TRBJ2-3
V gene: TRBV7-6
clone size: -
CDR3 DNA: TGTGCCAGCAGCTTAGGACTAGCGGTAGGAGATACGCAGTATTTT
CDR3 protein: CASSLGLAVGDTQYF

D gene: -
J gene: TRBJ1-1
V gene: TRBV19
clone size: -
CDR3 DNA: TGTGCCAGTTTTAGTTGGAACACTGAAGCTTTCTTT
CDR3 protein: CASFSWNTEAFF

D gene: TRBD1
J gene: TRBJ2-3
V gene: TRBV28
clone size: -
CDR3 DNA: TGTGCCAGCAGTTTTTCGACAGGGGGTATAGATACGCAGTATTTT
CDR3 protein: CASSFSTGGIDTQYF

D gene: -
J gene: TRBJ1-2
V gene: TRBV9
clone size: -
CDR3 DNA: TGTGCCAGCAGTCATGGGGGGGATGGCTACACCTTC
CDR3 protein: CASSHGGDGYTF

D gene: -
J gene: TRBJ1-1
V gene: TRBV9
clone size: few
CDR3 DNA: TGTGCCAGCAGCGCCTTCACGAGTCACACTGAAGCTTTCTTT
CDR3 protein: CASSAFTSHTEAFF

D gene: TRBD2
J gene: TRBJ2-3
V gene: TRBV7-6
clone size: -
CDR3 DNA: TGTGCCAGCAGCTTAGGAGTGTCCGGGACTATGAGCACAGATACGCAGTATTTT
CDR3 protein: CASSLGVSGTMSTDTQYF

D gene: -
J gene: TRBJ2-7
V gene: TRBV28
clone size: -
CDR3 DNA: TGTGCCAGCAGTTTCCAGGGAACCTACGAGCAGTACTTC
CDR3 protein: CASSFQGTYEQYF

D gene: -
J gene: TRBJ2-4
V gene: TRBV19
clone size: -
CDR3 DNA: TGTGCCAGTAGTATAGGGGCAATTTTGCAAGTAGGAAGAAACATTCAGTACTTC
CDR3 protein: CASSIGAILQVGRNIQYF

D gene: -
J gene: TRBJ2-1
V gene: TRBV29-1
clone size: -
CDR3 DNA: TGCAGCGCCTACCGAGACCTAGGGAGTGAGCAGTTCTTC
CDR3 protein: CSAYRDLGSEQFF

D gene: TRBD1
J gene: TRBJ1-2
V gene: TRBV27
clone size: once
CDR3 DNA: TGTGCCAGCAGTTTAGACAGGGGCTATGGCTACACCTTC
CDR3 protein: CASSLDRGYGYTF

D gene: -
J gene: TRBJ2-5
V gene: TRBV7-9
clone size: -
CDR3 DNA: TGTGCCAGCAGCTTTGGTGGCGGGGGCAAAGAGACCCAGTACTTC
CDR3 protein: CASSFGGGGKETQYF